The entry below gives a single T cell receptor (beta chain) sequence along with its context. Its target is not known. The junction differs from germline at one of its ends, possibly a read error. This CDR3 is built from 13 residues. Germline CDR1 SEHNR, CDR2 FQNEAQ (reference sequence). Treatment defined: oral pan-JAK inhibitor, 5-10 mg twice daily. It was cDNA, reverse transcribed from extracted RNA, that served as the sequencing template. The assay was immunoSEQ multiplex PCR, and TCRdb's table has in-frame clones only and misses some. This sample has roughly 110,000 clones, with approximately 51% found just once. This specimen comes from a study of CD8+ T cells in alopecia areata. The wider study: Patients in the treated group were given tofacitinib by mouth, 5 to 10 mg twice a day. Dosing with tofacitinib proceeded for 6 to 18 months, followed by 6 months off drug. The percentage of affected scalp area served as the score of severity for treated patients. Whole-study findings and limits: Lesional scalp exceeded normal scalp in clonality, especially in alopecia totalis/universalis.

This sample comprised CD4+ T cells sorted from blood, obtained at week 24, from a patient treated with tofacitinib. The chain couples TRBV7-9 to TRBJ2-7; no clear D gene. This sequence originates from a human donor with alopecia areata. The DNA of the CDR3 is TGTGCCAGCAGCCCTAGGAGTAGGGCAGGCCTCCACTTC. Its protein product is CASSPRSRAGLHF.